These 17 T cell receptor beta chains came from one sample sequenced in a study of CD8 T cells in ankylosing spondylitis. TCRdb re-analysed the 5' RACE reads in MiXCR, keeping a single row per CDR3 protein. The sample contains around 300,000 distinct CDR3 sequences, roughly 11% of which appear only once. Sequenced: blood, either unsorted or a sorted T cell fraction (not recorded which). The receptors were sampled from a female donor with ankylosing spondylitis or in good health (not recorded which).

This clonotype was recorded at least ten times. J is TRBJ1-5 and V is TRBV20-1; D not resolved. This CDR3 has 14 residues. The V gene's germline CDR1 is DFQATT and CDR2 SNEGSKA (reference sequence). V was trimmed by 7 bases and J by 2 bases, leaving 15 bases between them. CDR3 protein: CSVRAHEGNQPQHF. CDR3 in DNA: TGCAGTGTTAGGGCACACGAGGGCAATCAGCCCCAGCATTTT.

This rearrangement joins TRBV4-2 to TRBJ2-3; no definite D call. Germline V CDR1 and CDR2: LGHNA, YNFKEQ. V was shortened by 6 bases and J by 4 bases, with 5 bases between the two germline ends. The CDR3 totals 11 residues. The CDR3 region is CASRSADTQYF. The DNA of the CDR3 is TGTGCCAGCAGATCTGCAGATACGCAGTATTTT.

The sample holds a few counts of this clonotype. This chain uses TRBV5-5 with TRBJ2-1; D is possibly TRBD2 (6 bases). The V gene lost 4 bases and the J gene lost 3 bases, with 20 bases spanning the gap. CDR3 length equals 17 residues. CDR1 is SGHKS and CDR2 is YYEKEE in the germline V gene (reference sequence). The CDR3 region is CASSPLTGLALYNEQFF. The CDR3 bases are TGTGCCAGCAGCCCACTCACGGGGCTAGCGCTCTACAATGAGCAGTTCTTC.

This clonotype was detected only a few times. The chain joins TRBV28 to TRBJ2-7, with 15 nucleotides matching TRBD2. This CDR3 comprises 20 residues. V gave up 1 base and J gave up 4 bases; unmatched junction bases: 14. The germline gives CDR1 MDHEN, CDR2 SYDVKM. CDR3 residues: CASSLSPGLAGGQRRYEQYF. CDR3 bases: TGTGCCAGCAGTTTATCCCCGGGACTAGCGGGAGGTCAAAGGAGGTACGAGCAGTACTTC.

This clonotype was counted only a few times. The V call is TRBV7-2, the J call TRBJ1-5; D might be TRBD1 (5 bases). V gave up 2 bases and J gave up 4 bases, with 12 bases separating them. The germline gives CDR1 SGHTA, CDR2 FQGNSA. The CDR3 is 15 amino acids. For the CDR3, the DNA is TGTGCCAGCAGCTTAAGTTCGGGGGGGAATCAGCCCCAGCATTTT. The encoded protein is CASSLSSGGNQPQHF.

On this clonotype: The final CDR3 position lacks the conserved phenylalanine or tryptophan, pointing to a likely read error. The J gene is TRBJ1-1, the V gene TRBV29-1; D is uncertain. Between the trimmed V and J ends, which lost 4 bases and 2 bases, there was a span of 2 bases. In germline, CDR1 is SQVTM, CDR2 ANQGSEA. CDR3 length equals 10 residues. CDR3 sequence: CSVANTEAFY. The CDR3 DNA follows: TGCAGCGTTGCTAACACTGAAGCTTTCTAT.

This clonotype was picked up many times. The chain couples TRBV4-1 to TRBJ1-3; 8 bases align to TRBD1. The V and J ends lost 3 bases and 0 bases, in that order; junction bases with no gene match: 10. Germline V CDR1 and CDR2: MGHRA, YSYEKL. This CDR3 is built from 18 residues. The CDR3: CASSQGPSGGFSGNTIYF. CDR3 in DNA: TGCGCCAGCAGCCAGGGCCCTTCAGGGGGCTTCTCTGGAAACACCATATATTTT.

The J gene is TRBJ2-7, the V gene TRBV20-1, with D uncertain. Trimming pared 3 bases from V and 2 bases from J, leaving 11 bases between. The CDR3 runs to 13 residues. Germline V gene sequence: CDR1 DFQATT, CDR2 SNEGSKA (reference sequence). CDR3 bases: TGCAGTGCTAGCAGGTCGGGTCCCTACGAGCAGTACTTC. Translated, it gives CSASRSGPYEQYF.

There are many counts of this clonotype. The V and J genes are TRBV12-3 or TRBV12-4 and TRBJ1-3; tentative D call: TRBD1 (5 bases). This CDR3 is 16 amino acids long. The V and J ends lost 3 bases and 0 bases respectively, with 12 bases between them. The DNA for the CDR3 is TGTGCCAGCAGTTTCCGAGGGACTGGCTCTGGAAACACCATATATTTT. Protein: CASSFRGTGSGNTIYF.

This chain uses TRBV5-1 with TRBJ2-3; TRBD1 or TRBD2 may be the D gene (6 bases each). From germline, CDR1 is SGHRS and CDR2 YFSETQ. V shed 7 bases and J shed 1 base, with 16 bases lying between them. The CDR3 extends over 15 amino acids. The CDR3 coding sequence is TGCGCCAGCGCGAACGGGGGCAGAGGCACAGATACGCAGTATTTT. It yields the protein CASANGGRGTDTQYF.

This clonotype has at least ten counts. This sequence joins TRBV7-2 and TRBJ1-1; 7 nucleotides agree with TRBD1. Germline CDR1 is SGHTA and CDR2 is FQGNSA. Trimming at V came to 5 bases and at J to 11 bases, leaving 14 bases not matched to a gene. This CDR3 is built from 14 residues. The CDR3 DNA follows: TGTGCCAGCAGCCCTGACAGGGCAATTCGAGGGGCTTTCTTT. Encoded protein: CASSPDRAIRGAFF.

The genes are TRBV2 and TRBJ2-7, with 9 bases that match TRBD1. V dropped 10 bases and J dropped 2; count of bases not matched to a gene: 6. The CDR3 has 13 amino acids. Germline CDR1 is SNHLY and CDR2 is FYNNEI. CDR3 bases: TGTGCCACCCGAGGGACAGGGACCTACGAGCAGTACTTC. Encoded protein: CATRGTGTYEQYF.

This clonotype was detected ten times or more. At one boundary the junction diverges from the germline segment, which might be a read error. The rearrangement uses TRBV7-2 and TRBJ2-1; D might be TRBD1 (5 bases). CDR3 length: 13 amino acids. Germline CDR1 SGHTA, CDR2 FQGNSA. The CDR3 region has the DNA TGTGCCAGCAGTTTAGGCCAGGGCAGCGAGCAGTTCTTC. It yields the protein CASSLGQGSEQFF.

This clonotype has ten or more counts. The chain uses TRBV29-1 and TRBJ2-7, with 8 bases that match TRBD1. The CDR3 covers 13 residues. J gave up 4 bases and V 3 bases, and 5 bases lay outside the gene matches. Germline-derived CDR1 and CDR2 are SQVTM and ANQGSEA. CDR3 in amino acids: CSVERTGSYEQYF. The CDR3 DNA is TGCAGCGTTGAGAGGACAGGGTCTTACGAGCAGTACTTC.

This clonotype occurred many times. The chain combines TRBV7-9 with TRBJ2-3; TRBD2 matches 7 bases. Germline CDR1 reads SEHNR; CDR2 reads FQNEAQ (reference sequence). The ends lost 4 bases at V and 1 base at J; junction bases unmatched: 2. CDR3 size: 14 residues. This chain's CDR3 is CASSWDYRTDTQYF. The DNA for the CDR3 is TGTGCCAGCAGCTGGGACTACCGCACAGATACGCAGTATTTT.

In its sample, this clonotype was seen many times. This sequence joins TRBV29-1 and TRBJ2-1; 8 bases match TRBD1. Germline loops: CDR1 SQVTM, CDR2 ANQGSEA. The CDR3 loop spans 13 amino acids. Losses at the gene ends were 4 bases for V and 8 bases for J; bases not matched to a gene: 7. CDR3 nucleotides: TGCAGCGTTGCAGGGGGCGGTTATTATGAGCAGTTCTTC. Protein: CSVAGGGYYEQFF.

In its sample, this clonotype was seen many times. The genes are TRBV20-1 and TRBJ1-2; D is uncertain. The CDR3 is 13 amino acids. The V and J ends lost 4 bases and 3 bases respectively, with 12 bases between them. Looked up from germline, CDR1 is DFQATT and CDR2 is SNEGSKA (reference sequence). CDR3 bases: TGCAGTGCTACCCTTGTAGGATACTATGGCTACACCTTC. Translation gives CSATLVGYYGYTF.